Here is one T cell receptor beta chain with its context. These data are taken from a study of blood T cell repertoires in COVID-19. Study-wide background: The cDNA or gDNA used as material had been derived from T cells, B-cell-depleted T cells, or PBMCs.

V lost 10 bases to trimming and J lost 2 bases; unmatched junction nucleotides: 10. This CDR3 has 15 amino acids. Germline V CDR1 and CDR2: ENHRY, SYGVKD. Profiling relied on immunoSEQ multiplex PCR, and the TCRdb table lists in-frame clones only, not all of them. The sample includes around 140,000 clones, roughly three quarters of them seen just once. V usage is TRBV10-3 and J usage is TRBJ1-5; TRBD1 matches 8 bases. The TCR was taken from a woman in her 70s with acute or convalescent COVID-19. Material: peripheral blood. This CDR3 reads CATQGQGEGNQPQHF. CDR3 coding DNA: TGTGCCACCCAAGGACAGGGTGAAGGCAATCAGCCCCAGCATTTT.